This T cell receptor beta chain was sequenced during a study of post-analysis software for immune sequencing data. As for the study in general: In terms of disease course, relapsing-remitting, secondary progressive and progressive-relapsing multiple sclerosis were included.

Sequencing libraries made from TCR beta cDNA carried unique molecular identifiers. cDNA molecules numbering some 500,000 came from approximately 1 to 10 million T cells. Each CDR3 protein gets one entry after TCRdb re-called the PCR reads with MiXCR. The table lists hundreds of thousands of distinct CDR3 sequences, about 60% of them singletons. This clonotype has more than one count but fewer than ten. The antigen is not known. Germline assignment: CDR1 LGHNA and CDR2 YSLEER. Between the trimmed V and J ends, which lost 4 bases and 1 base, there was a span of 11 bases. The CDR3 is 16 residues long. Study-level points and caveats: Controls had lower frequencies than patients of about 5 TRBV segments, which included TRBV5-6, TRBV5-1 and TRBV20-1. F measure showed strong co-clustering of same-batch samples. Diversity measured as normalized Chao1 was significantly lower in multiple sclerosis patients than in controls.

Sequences were obtained from blood. The receptor comes from a girl aged 2 to 10 with multiple sclerosis. This chain connects TRBV4-3 to TRBJ1-6; D is possibly TRBD1 (6 bases). The CDR3 nucleotides read TGCGCCAGCAGCCCAACTCAGGGGTCCTATAATTCACCCCTCCACTTT. This encodes CASSPTQGSYNSPLHF.